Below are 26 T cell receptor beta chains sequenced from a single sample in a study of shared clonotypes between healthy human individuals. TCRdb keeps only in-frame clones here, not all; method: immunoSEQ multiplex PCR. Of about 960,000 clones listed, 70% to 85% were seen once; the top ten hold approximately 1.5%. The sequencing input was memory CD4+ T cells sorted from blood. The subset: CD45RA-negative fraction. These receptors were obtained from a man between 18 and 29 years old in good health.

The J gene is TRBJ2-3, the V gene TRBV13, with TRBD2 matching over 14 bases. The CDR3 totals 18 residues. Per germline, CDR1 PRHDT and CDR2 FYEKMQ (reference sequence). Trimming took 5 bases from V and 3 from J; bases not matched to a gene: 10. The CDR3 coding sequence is TGTGCCAGCAGCCTTATGGGGACTAGCGGGAGTTTGACAGATACGCAGTATTTT. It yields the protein CASSLMGTSGSLTDTQYF.

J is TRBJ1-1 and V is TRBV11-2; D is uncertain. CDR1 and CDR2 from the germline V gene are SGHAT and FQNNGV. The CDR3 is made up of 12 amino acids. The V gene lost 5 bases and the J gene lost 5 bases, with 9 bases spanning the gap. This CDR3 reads CASSDEWTEAFF. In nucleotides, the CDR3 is TGTGCCAGCAGCGATGAATGGACTGAAGCTTTCTTT.

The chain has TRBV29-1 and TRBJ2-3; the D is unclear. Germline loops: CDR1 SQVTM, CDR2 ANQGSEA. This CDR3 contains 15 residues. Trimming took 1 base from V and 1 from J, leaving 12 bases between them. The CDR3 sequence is CSVEGLPGGTDTQYF. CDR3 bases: TGCAGCGTTGAAGGTCTGCCCGGTGGCACAGATACGCAGTATTTT.

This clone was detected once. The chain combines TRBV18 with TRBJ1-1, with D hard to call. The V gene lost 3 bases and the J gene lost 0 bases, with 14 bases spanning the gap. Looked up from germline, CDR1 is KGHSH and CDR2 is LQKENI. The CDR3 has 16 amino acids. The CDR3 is CASSPSIGILNTEAFF. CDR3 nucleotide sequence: TGTGCCAGCTCACCGTCGATAGGGATTCTGAACACTGAAGCTTTCTTT. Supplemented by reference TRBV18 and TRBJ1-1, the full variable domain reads NAGVMQNPRHLVRRRGQEARLRCSPMKGHSHVYWYRQLPEEGLKFMVYLQKENIIDESGMPKERFSAEFPKEGPSILRIQQVVRGDSAAYFCASSPSIGILNTEAFFGQGTRLTVV.

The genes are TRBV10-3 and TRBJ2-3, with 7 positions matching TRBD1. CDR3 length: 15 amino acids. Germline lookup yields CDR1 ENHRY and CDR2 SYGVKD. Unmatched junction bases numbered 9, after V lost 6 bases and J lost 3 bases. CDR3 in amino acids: CAISDKGQITDTQYF. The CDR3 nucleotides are TGTGCCATCAGCGATAAGGGACAGATTACAGATACGCAGTATTTT.

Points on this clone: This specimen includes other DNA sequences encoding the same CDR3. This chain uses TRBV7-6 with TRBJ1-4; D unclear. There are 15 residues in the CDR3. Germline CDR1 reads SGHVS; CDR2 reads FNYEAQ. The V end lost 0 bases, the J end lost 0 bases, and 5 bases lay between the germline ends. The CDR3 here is CASSLAGTTNEKLFF. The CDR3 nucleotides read TGTGCCAGCAGCTTAGCCGGGACAACTAATGAAAAACTGTTTTTT.

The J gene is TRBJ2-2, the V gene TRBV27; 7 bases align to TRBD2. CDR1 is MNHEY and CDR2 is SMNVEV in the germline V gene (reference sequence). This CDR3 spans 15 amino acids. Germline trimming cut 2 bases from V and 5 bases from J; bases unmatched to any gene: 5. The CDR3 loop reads CASSLAGVRTGELFF. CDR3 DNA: TGTGCCAGCAGTTTAGCGGGAGTGAGGACCGGGGAGCTGTTTTTT.

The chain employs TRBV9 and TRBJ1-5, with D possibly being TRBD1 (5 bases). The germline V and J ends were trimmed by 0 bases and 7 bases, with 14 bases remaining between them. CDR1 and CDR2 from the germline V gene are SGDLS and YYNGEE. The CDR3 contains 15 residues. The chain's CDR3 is CASSVESGIRQPQHF. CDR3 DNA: TGTGCCAGCAGCGTAGAGTCAGGGATCCGGCAGCCCCAGCATTTT.

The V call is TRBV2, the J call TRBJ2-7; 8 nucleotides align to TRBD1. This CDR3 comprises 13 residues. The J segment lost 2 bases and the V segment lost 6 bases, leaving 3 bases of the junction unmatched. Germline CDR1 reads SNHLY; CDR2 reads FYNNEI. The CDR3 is CASRSTGAYEQYF. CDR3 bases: TGTGCCAGCAGGTCGACAGGGGCCTACGAGCAGTACTTC.

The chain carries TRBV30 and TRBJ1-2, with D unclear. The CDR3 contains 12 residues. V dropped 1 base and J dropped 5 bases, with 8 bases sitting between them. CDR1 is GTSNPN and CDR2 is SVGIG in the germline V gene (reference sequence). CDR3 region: CAWSDNIYGYTF. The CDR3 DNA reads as TGTGCCTGGAGTGATAATATATATGGCTACACCTTC.

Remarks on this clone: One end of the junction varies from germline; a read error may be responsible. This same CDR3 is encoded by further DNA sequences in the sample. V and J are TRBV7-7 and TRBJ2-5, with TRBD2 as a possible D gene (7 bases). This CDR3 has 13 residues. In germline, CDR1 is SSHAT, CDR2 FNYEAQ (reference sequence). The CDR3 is CASSPGGPETQYF. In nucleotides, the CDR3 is TGTGCTAGCAGCCCGGGGGGCCCTGAGACCCAGTACTTC.

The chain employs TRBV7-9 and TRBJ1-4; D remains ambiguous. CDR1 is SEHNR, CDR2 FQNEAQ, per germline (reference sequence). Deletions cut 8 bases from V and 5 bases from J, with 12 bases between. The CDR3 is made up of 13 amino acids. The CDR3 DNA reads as TGTGCCAGCTCTTCGACGGAGAATGAAAAACTGTTTTTT. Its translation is CASSSTENEKLFF.

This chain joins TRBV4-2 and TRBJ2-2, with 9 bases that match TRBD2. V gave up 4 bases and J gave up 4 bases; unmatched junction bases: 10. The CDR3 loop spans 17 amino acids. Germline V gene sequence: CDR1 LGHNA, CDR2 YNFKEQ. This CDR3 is CASSPRAGGQRTGELFF. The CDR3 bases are TGTGCCAGCAGCCCTCGAGCGGGGGGTCAACGCACCGGGGAGCTGTTTTTT.

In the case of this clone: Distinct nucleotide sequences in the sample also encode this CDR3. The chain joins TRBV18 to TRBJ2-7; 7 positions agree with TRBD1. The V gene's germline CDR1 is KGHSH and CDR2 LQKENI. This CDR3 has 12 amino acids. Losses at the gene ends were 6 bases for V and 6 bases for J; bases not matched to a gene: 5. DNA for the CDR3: TGTGCCAGCTCGCAACAGGGGTCCGAGCAGTACTTC. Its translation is CASSQQGSEQYF.

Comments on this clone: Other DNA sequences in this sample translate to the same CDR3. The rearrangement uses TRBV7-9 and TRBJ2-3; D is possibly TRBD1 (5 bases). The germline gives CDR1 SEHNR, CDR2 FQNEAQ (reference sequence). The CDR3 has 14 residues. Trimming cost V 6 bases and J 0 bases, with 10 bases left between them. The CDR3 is CASSRTGSTDTQYF. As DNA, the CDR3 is TGTGCCAGCAGTCGTACAGGAAGCACAGATACGCAGTATTTT.

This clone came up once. The CDR3 loop reads CASSEASGSYEQYF. For the CDR3, the DNA is TGTGCCAGCAGTGAGGCTAGCGGGAGTTACGAGCAGTACTTC. The genes are TRBV2 and TRBJ2-7; 10 nucleotides line up with TRBD2. V was clipped by 3 bases and J by 4 bases; unmatched bases: 3. This CDR3 contains 14 residues. Germline values: CDR1 SNHLY, CDR2 FYNNEI.

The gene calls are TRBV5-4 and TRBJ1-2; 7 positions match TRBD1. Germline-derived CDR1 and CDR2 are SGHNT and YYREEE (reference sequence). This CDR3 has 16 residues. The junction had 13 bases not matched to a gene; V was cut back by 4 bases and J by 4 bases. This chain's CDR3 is CASSSGQEPSLYGYTF. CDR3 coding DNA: TGTGCCAGCAGCAGCGGACAGGAACCTTCGCTCTATGGCTACACCTTC.

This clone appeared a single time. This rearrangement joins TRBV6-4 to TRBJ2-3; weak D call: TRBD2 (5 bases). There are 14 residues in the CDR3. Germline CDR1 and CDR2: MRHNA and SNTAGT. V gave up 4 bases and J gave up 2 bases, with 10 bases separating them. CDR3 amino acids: CASSVEADTDTQYF. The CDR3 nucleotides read TGTGCCAGCAGTGTAGAAGCGGACACAGATACGCAGTATTTT.

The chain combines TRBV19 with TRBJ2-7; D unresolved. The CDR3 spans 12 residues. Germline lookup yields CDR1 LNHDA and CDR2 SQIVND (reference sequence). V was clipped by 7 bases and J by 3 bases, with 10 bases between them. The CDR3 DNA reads TGTGCCAGTACCGGTCCCAACTACGAGCAGTACTTC. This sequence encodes CASTGPNYEQYF. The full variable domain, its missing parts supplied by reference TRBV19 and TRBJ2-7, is DGGITQSPKYLFRKEGQNVTLSCEQNLNHDAMYWYRQDPGQGLRLIYYSQIVNDFQKGDIAEGYSVSREKKESFPLTVTSAQKNPTAFYLCASTGPNYEQYFGPGTRLTVT.

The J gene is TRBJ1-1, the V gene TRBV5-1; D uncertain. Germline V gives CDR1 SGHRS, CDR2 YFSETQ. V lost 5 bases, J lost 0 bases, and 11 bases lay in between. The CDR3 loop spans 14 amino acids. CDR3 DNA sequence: TGCGCCAGCAGTCGGGCCAACATGAACACTGAAGCTTTCTTT. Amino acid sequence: CASSRANMNTEAFF.

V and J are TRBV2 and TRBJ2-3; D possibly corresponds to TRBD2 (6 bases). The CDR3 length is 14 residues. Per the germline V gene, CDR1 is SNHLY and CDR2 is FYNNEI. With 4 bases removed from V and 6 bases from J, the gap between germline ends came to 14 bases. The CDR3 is CASSGQAGIDTQYF. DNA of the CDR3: TGTGCCAGCAGTGGGCAGGCGGGGATCGATACGCAGTATTTT.

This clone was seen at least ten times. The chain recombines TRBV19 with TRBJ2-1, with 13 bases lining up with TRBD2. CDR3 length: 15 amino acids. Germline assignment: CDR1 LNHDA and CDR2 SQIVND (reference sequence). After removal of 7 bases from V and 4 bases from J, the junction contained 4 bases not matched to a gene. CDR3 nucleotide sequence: TGTGCCAGTAACCGACTAGCGGGGGGATACAATGAGCAGTTCTTC. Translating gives CASNRLAGGYNEQFF.

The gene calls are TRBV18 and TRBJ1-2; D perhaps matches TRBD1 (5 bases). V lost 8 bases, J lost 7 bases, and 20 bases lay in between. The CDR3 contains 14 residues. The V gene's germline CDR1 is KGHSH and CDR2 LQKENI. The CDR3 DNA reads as TGTGCCAGCACTATTCCGGGACGCCCGGGTGGCTACACCTTC. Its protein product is CASTIPGRPGGYTF.

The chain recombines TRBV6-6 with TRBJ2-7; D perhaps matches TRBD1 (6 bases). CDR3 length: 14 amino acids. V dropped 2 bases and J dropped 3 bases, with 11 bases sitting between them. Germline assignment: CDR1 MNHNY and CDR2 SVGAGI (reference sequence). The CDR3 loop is CASSYTQDSYEQYF. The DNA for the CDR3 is TGTGCCAGCAGTTACACCCAGGACAGCTACGAGCAGTACTTC.

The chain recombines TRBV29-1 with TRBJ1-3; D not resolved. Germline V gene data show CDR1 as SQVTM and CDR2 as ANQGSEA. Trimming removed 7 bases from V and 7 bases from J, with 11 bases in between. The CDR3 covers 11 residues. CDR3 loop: CSADAGNTIYF. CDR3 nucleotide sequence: TGCAGCGCCGACGCCGGGAACACCATATATTTT.

CDR3 coding DNA: TGTGCCAGCAGCTTGCTAGAGAATAATTCACCCCTCCACTTT. Translated: CASSLLENNSPLHF. The chain joins TRBV5-6 to TRBJ1-6; D is uncertain. Trimming removed 1 base from V and 5 bases from J, with 7 bases in between. The CDR3 length is 14 residues. CDR1 and CDR2 from the germline V gene are SGHDT and YYEEEE.